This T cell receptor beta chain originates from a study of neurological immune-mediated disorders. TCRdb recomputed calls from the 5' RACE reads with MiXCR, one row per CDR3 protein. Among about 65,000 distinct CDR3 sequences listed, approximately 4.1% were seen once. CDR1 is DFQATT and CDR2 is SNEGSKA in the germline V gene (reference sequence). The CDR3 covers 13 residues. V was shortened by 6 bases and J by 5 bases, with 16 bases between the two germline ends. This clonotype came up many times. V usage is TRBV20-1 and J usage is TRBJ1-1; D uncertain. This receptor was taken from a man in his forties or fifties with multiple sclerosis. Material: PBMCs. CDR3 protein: CSASESEGTEAFF. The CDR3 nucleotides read TGCAGTGCCAGCGAGTCGGAGGGTACTGAAGCTTTCTTT.